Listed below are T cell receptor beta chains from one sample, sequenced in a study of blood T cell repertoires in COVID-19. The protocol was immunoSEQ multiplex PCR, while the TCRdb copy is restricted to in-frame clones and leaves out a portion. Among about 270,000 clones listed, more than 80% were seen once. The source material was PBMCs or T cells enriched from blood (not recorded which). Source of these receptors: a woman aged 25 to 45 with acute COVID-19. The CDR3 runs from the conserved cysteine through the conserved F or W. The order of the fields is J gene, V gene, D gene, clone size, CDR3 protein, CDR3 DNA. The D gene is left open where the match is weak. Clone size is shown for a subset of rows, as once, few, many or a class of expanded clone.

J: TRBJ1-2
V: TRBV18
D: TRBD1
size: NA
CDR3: CASSPYNEDREGYTF
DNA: TGTGCCAGCTCACCCTACAACGAGGACAGGGAAGGCTACACCTTC

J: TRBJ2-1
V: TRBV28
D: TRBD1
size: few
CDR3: CASALGQVNNEQFF
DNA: TGTGCCAGCGCTCTCGGACAGGTAAACAATGAGCAGTTCTTC

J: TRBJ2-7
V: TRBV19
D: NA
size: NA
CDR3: CASSKQAIYEQYF
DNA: TGTGCCAGTAGTAAACAGGCCATCTACGAGCAGTACTTC

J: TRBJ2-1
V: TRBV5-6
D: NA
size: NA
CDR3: CASSLDQVHNEQFF
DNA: TGTGCCAGCAGCTTGGATCAGGTTCATAATGAGCAGTTCTTC

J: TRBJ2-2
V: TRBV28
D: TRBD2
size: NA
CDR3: CASSWPGLAGSAGELFF
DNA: TGTGCCAGCAGTTGGCCGGGACTAGCGGGATCGGCCGGGGAGCTGTTTTTT

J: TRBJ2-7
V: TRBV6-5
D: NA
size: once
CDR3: CASGYGYEQYF
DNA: TGTGCCTCGGGGTATGGGTACGAGCAGTACTTC

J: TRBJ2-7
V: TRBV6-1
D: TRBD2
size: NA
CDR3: CASSERTSGSHEQYF
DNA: TGTGCCAGCAGTGAAAGAACTAGCGGGAGCCACGAGCAGTACTTC

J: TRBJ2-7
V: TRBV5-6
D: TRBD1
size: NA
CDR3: CASSKGQPSYEQYF
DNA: TGTGCCAGCAGCAAGGGACAGCCCTCCTACGAGCAGTACTTC

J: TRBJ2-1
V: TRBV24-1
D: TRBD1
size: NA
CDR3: CATSGDSGEQFF
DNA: TGTGCCACCAGTGGGGACAGTGGTGAGCAGTTCTTC

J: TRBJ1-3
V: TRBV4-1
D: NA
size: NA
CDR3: CASSHLSVSGNTIYF
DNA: TGCGCCAGCAGCCACCTATCGGTTTCCGGAAACACCATATATTTT

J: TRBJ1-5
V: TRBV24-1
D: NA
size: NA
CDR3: CATGGDGNFQPQHF
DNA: TGTGCCACCGGTGGCGACGGGAATTTTCAGCCCCAGCATTTT

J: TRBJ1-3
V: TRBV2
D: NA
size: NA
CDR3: CASRILDGNGNTIYF
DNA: TGTGCCAGCAGAATTTTGGACGGGAACGGAAACACCATATATTTT

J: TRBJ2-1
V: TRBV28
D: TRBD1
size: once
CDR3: CASTPFAHGTENNEQFF
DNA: TGTGCCAGCACGCCCTTTGCCCACGGGACAGAAAACAATGAGCAGTTCTTC

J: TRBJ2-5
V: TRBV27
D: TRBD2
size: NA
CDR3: CASSLLAGEGGGETQYF
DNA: TGTGCCAGCAGTTTATTAGCGGGAGAGGGGGGGGGAGAGACCCAGTACTTC

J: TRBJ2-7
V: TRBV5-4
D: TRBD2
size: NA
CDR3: CASSLDSGSSYEQYF
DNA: TGTGCCAGCAGCTTGGATAGCGGGAGCTCCTACGAGCAGTACTTC

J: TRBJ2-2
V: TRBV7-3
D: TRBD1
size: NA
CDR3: CASSSPGTGTNTGELFF
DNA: TGTGCCAGCAGCTCACCCGGGACAGGGACGAACACCGGGGAGCTGTTTTTT

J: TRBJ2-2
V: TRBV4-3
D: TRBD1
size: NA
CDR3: CASSQDRGQLTGELFF
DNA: TGCGCCAGCAGCCAAGATCGGGGACAGCTCACCGGGGAGCTGTTTTTT

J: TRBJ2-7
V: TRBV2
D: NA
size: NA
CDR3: CASGEENEQYF
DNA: TGTGCCAGCGGGGAGGAGAACGAGCAGTACTTC

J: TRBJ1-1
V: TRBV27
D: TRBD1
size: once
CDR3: CASGQTGGGTEAFF
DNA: TGTGCCAGTGGTCAGACAGGGGGTGGAACTGAAGCTTTCTTT

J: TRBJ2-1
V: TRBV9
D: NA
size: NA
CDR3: CASRAGTGTHEQFF
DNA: TGTGCCAGCAGGGCCGGGACTGGCACCCATGAGCAGTTCTTC

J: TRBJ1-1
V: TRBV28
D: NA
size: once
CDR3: CASSPWGHPEAFF
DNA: TGTGCCAGCAGTCCTTGGGGGCATCCTGAAGCTTTCTTT

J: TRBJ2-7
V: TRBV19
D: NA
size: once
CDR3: CASSPNTGLTSYEQYF
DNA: TGTGCCAGTAGTCCTAATACAGGGCTGACCTCCTACGAGCAGTACTTC

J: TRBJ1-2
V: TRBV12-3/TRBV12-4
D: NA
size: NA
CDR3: CASSFGRDGYTF
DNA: TGTGCCAGCAGTTTTGGCCGGGATGGCTACACCTTC

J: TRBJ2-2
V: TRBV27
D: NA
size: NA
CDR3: CASSLTENTGELFF
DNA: TGTGCCAGCAGCCTTACAGAGAACACCGGGGAGCTGTTTTTT

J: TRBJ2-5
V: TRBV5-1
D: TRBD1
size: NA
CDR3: CASKPGTGEETQYF
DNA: TGCGCCAGCAAACCCGGGACAGGGGAAGAGACCCAGTACTTC

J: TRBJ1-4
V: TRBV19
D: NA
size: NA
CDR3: CASSIVQGREKLFF
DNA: TGTGCCAGTAGTATCGTCCAGGGCCGGGAAAAACTGTTTTTT

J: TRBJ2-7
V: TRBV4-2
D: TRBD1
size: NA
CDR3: CASSQADRQGVSLEEQYF
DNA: TGTGCCAGCAGCCAAGCGGACAGGCAAGGAGTGTCTCTTGAGGAGCAGTACTTC